These 14 T cell receptor beta chains came from one sample sequenced in a study of T cell responses to AZD1222 COVID-19 vaccine. The protocol was immunoSEQ multiplex PCR, while the TCRdb copy is restricted to in-frame clones and leaves out a portion. The sample includes about 110,000 clones, about four fifths of them seen just once. The sample was peripheral blood, taken on day 0 of AZD1222 vaccination. The receptors originated from an adult in good health.

The chain is built from TRBV7-2 and TRBJ2-5; possibly TRBD2 for D (7 bases). V lost 5 bases, J lost 0 bases, and 13 bases lay in between. Germline loops: CDR1 SGHTA, CDR2 FQGNSA. This CDR3 has 15 amino acids. The chain's CDR3 is CASSPLGGDQETQYF. The CDR3 DNA reads TGTGCCAGCAGCCCCCTAGGGGGGGACCAAGAGACCCAGTACTTC.

The V and J genes are TRBV27 and TRBJ1-1, with 8 bases aligning to TRBD1. The CDR3 sequence is 15 residues long. Trimming at V came to 4 bases and at J to 1 base, leaving 5 bases not matched to a gene. Germline CDR1 is MNHEY and CDR2 is SMNVEV (reference sequence). CDR3 region: CASSSLDRGNTEAFF. In DNA form, the CDR3 reads TGTGCCAGCAGTTCGCTCGACAGGGGGAACACTGAAGCTTTCTTT.

V and J are TRBV30 and TRBJ1-2, with TRBD1 as a possible D gene (5 bases). This CDR3 region has 14 residues. The V gene's germline CDR1 is GTSNPN and CDR2 SVGIG (reference sequence). V lost 3 bases and J lost 1, with 12 bases in between. The CDR3 region is CAWRSGYRNYGYTF. Here the CDR3 DNA reads TGTGCCTGGAGGTCAGGGTACCGTAACTATGGCTACACCTTC.

Regarding this clone: The same CDR3 can be traced to other DNA sequences in this sample. V gene TRBV6-5 combines with J gene TRBJ2-2; no reliable D call. The CDR3 spans 13 residues. V gave up 3 bases and J gave up 3 bases, with 5 bases separating them. Per germline, CDR1 MNHEY and CDR2 SVGAGI. CDR3 sequence: CASSYSYTGELFF. The DNA of the CDR3 is TGTGCCAGCAGTTATTCGTACACCGGGGAGCTGTTTTTT.

V and J are TRBV5-4 and TRBJ2-1; 8 positions match TRBD2. V was pared by 3 bases and J by 5 bases, with 10 bases of the junction left unmatched. The CDR3 extends over 16 amino acids. Germline CDR1 reads SGHNT; CDR2 reads YYREEE (reference sequence). As DNA, the CDR3 is TGTGCCAGCAGCTGGGGGAGCGGGAGTATGGACAATGAGCAGTTCTTC. As protein: CASSWGSGSMDNEQFF.

CDR3 bases: TGTGCCAGCAGCAAGATGGGAGGGGCGATCAACTCACCCCTCCACTTT. Its translation is CASSKMGGAINSPLHF. The rearrangement uses TRBV5-6 and TRBJ1-6, with D possibly matching TRBD1 (5 bases). The CDR3 contains 16 residues. The V and J ends lost 4 bases and 10 bases respectively, with 21 bases between them. Germline V CDR1 and CDR2: SGHDT, YYEEEE.

This clone was seen a handful of times. The chain links TRBV7-2 to TRBJ1-6, with D hard to call. V lost 5 bases and J lost 7, with 15 bases in between. The CDR3 is 15 residues long. Germline loops: CDR1 SGHTA, CDR2 FQGNSA. DNA of the CDR3: TGTGCCAGCAGCCTAGACCCGGCTCCGAATTCACCCCTCCACTTT. It yields the protein CASSLDPAPNSPLHF.

The chain couples TRBV28 to TRBJ1-6; D gene uncertain. The length of the CDR3 is 12 residues. Germline V gene sequence: CDR1 MDHEN, CDR2 SYDVKM. V lost 2 bases and J lost 8, with 4 bases in between. In nucleotides, the CDR3 is TGTGCCAGCAGTTTAGAGGATTCACCCCTCCACTTT. Translation gives CASSLEDSPLHF.

The chain employs TRBV11-1 and TRBJ1-2; a possible D gene is TRBD1 (6 bases). Germline CDR1 reads SGHAT; CDR2 reads FQDESV (reference sequence). The V end was cut by 1 base, the J end by 0 bases, with 6 bases between. The CDR3 contains 14 residues. In DNA form, the CDR3 reads TGTGCCAGCAGCTTAGGGGGGCCTAACTATGGCTACACCTTC. Encoded protein: CASSLGGPNYGYTF. Full variable domain (remainder filled in from reference TRBV11-1 and TRBJ1-2): EAEVAQSPRYKITEKSQAVAFWCDPISGHATLYWYRQILGQGPELLVQFQDESVVDDSQLPKDRFSAERLKGVDSTLKIQPAELGDSAMYLCASSLGGPNYGYTFGSGTRLTVV.

This chain joins TRBV5-5 and TRBJ2-7; D gene uncertain. Germline-derived CDR1 and CDR2 are SGHKS and YYEKEE (reference sequence). CDR3 length: 11 amino acids. Trimming took off 6 bases at V and 6 bases at J, with 10 bases between the two ends. This CDR3 is CASTTGVEQYF. CDR3 in DNA: TGTGCCAGCACCACTGGGGTCGAGCAGTACTTC. The variable domain in full, completed from reference TRBV5-5 and TRBJ2-7, reads DAGVTQSPTHLIKTRGQQVTLRCSPISGHKSVSWYQQVLGQGPQFIFQYYEKEERGRGNFPDRFSARQFPNYSSELNVNALLLGDSALYLCASTTGVEQYFGPGTRLTVT.

The V gene is TRBV2, the J gene TRBJ1-5; no reliable D call. Trimming took off 6 bases at V and 2 bases at J, with 20 bases between the two ends. Germline V gene data show CDR1 as SNHLY and CDR2 as FYNNEI. The CDR3 extends over 17 amino acids. In DNA, the CDR3 is TGTGCCAGCAGGGAGAACCCGAGTATGGTTCGCAATCAGCCCCAGCATTTT. As protein: CASRENPSMVRNQPQHF.

This rearrangement joins TRBV5-1 to TRBJ2-1, with a possible D match to TRBD2 (6 bases). V was trimmed by 4 bases and J by 6 bases, leaving 23 bases between them. The CDR3 length is 17 residues. In germline, CDR1 is SGHRS, CDR2 YFSETQ. The CDR3 reads CASSRVGGVQRGNEQFF. The CDR3 DNA reads as TGCGCCAGCAGCCGCGTGGGGGGAGTCCAGCGCGGCAATGAGCAGTTCTTC.

The chain recombines TRBV5-5 with TRBJ2-7, with D possibly being TRBD1 (5 bases). CDR1 is SGHKS, CDR2 YYEKEE, per germline (reference sequence). The CDR3 extends over 15 amino acids. Trimming cost V 0 bases and J 0 bases, with 10 bases left between them. The CDR3: CASSLEGISSYEQYF. The CDR3 region has the DNA TGTGCCAGCAGCTTGGAGGGGATAAGCTCCTACGAGCAGTACTTC.

The chain uses TRBV5-1 and TRBJ2-2; tentatively, D is TRBD1 (5 bases). The V end lost 9 bases, the J end lost 2 bases, and 14 bases lay between the germline ends. The CDR3 extends over 14 amino acids. CDR1 and CDR2 (germline): SGHRS, YFSETQ. The CDR3, as DNA: TGCGCCACCTCAGGACAAGGAAACACCGGGGAGCTGTTTTTT. The encoded protein is CATSGQGNTGELFF.